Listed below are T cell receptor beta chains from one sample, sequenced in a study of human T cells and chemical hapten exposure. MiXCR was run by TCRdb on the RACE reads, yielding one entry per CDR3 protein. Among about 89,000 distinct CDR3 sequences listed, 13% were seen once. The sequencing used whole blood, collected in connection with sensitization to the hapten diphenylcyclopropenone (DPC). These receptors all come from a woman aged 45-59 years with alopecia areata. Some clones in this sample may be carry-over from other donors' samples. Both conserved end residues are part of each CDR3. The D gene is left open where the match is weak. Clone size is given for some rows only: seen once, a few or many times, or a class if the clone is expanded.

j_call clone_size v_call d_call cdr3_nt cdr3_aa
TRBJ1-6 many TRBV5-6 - TGTGCCAGCAGCTTGGGGACGCAAAATTCACCCCTCCACTTT CASSLGTQNSPLHF
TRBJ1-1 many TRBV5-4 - TGTGCCAGCAGCTTGGACAGGAACACTGAAGCTTTCTTT CASSLDRNTEAFF
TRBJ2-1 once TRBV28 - TGTGCCAGCAGCCTCCAGGGGGACTTCTACAATGAGCAGTTCTTC CASSLQGDFYNEQFF
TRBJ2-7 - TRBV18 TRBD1 TGTGCCAGCTCACCATCGGGGACACAGGGGGAGCAGTACTTC CASSPSGTQGEQYF
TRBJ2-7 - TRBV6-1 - TGTGCCAGCACTCCGACTATCCTGAGCTCCTACGAGCAGTACTTC CASTPTILSSYEQYF
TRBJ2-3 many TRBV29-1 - TGCAGCGTTGACCCCCTGAATACGCAGTATTTT CSVDPLNTQYF
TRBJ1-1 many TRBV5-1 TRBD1 TGCGCCAGCAGCCAATCCCAGGGGGGGAACACTGAAGCTTTCTTT CASSQSQGGNTEAFF
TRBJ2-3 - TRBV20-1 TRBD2 TGCAGTGCTCCGCCGACTAGCGGGAGGCCTGATTACACAGATACGCAGTATTTT CSAPPTSGRPDYTDTQYF
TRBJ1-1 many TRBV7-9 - TGTGCCAGCAGCAGAACAGGGCCCTCCCGGGACACTGAAGCTTTCTTT CASSRTGPSRDTEAFF
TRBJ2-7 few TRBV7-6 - TGTGCCAGCAGCCCCCGTGGAGGACTTACCTCCTACGAGCAGTACTTC CASSPRGGLTSYEQYF
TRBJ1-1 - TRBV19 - TGTGCCAGTAGTATAGTTGCCTCCACTGAAGCTTTCTTT CASSIVASTEAFF
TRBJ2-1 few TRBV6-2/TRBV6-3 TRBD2 TGTGCCAGCAGTCATAGCGGGAGGCAGTTCTTC CASSHSGRQFF
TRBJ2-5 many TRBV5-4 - TGTGCCAGCAGCTTGGCCGCGTTAGTCCAAGAGACCCAGTACTTC CASSLAALVQETQYF
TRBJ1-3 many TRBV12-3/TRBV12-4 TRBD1 TGTGCCAGCAGTCGCGGGACAGGTGCTGGAAACACCATATATTTT CASSRGTGAGNTIYF
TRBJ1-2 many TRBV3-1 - TGTGCCAGCAGCCAAGGAGCAACGTTGGGCTACACCTTC CASSQGATLGYTF
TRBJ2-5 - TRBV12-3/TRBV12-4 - TGTGCCAGCAGTTTGGGGGTGGCGGGCAAAGAGACCCAGTACTTC CASSLGVAGKETQYF
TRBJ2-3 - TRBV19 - TGTGCCAGTAGTATTATCGGCTCTAGCACAGATACGCAGTATTTT CASSIIGSSTDTQYF
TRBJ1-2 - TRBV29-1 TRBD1 TGCAGCGTGAACAGGGGAGGAAACTATGGCTACACCTTC CSVNRGGNYGYTF
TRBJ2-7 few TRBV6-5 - TGTGCCAGCAGTCTCGTGAGCTCCTACGAGCAGTACTTC CASSLVSSYEQYF
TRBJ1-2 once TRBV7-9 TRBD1 TGTGCCAGCGCACAGGGGGGTGACTATGGCTACACCTTC CASAQGGDYGYTF
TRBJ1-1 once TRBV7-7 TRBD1 TGTGCTAGCAGCCAAGACAGGGACACTGAAGCTTTCTTT CASSQDRDTEAFF
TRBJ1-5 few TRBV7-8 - TGTGCCAGCAGCCCACAGTCGATCAATCAGCCCCAGCATTTT CASSPQSINQPQHF
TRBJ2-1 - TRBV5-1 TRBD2 TGCGCCAGCAGCTTGGTACTAGCGGGGTTGAGTGAGCAGTTCTTC CASSLVLAGLSEQFF
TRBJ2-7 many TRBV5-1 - TGCGCCAGCAGCCTATTCCGGACCGAGCAGTACTTC CASSLFRTEQYF
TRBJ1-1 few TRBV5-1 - TGCGCCAGCAGCCGTAGTCGTACTGAAGCTTTCTTT CASSRSRTEAFF
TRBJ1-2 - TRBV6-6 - TGTGCCAGCCTCCCTCCGGGGACCTATGGCTACACCTTC CASLPPGTYGYTF
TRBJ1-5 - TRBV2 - TGTGCCAGCAGTGACAGCTTATTTAATCAGCCCCAGCATTTT CASSDSLFNQPQHF
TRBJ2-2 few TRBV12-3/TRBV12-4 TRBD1 TGTGCCAGCAGTAGCAGGGGGAAGAACACCGGGGAGCTGTTTTTT CASSSRGKNTGELFF
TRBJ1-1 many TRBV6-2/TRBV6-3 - TGTGCCAGCAGTCAAGGGAGCACTGAAGCTTTCTTT CASSQGSTEAFF
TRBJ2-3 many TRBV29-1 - TGCAGCGTTGGAAGCACAGATACGCAGTATTTT CSVGSTDTQYF
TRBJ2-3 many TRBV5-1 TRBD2 TGCGCCAGCAGCGCGGGAGAGGGATCGGGCACAGATACGCAGTATTTT CASSAGEGSGTDTQYF
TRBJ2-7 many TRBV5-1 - TGCGCCAGCAGCTTGTCCGGGAGCTCCTACGAGCAGTACTTC CASSLSGSSYEQYF
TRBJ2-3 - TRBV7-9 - TGTGCCAGCAGCTCCGACAGAGATACGCAGTATTTT CASSSDRDTQYF